The entry that follows covers one TCR beta chain sequence. The antigen is not known. V lost 4 bases, J lost 3 bases, and 13 bases lay in between. The CDR3 extends over 15 amino acids. Germline CDR1 and CDR2: MNHNY and SVGAGI (reference sequence). With 60 Vbeta and 13 Jbeta primers, the PCR was carried out. Libraries were prepared by immunoSEQ multiplex PCR; TCRdb keeps only in-frame clonotypes and omits some of them. The repertoire holds about 180,000 clones, with 76% as singletons. The sample comes from a study of cytomegalovirus exposure and HLA in healthy donors. Study results and caveats: Researchers catalogued approximately 160 TCR beta chains as cytomegalovirus-associated.

The source of this sequence is a woman younger than 45 in good health and CMV-seropositive. The sequencing input was PBMCs. The chain uses TRBV6-6 and TRBJ1-3; D gene unclear. CDR3 sequence (DNA): TGTGCCAGCAGTTCCCGAATGAGATTTGGAAACACCATATATTTT. Protein product: CASSSRMRFGNTIYF.